What follows describes a single T cell receptor beta chain. This sample stems from a study of Graves' ophthalmopathy and Graves' hyperthyroidism. Study at large: Absence of ophthalmopathy within 18 months of follow-up defined stable hyperthyroidism.

Amplification of TCR beta CDR3 regions used RNA transcripts. HTBI primers served in a first-round RT-PCR, which a second-round multiplex PCR followed. TCRdb itself ran the multiplex PCR reads through MiXCR, one entry per CDR3 protein. Of around 1,000,000 distinct CDR3 sequences in the sample, approximately 35% were seen once. Exclusion covered patients with other autoimmune diseases or uncontrolled infections (as well as pregnancy or lactation). In germline, CDR1 is SGHRS, CDR2 YFSETQ. The trim removed 4 bases at V and 5 bases at J, leaving 5 bases unmatched. The CDR3 extends over 16 amino acids. This TCR was recovered from an adult man with Graves' hyperthyroidism. Specimen: peripheral blood or thyroid tissue (not recorded which). The chain is built from TRBV5-1 and TRBJ2-5; TRBD2 matches 16 bases. CDR3 bases: TGCGCCAGCAGCGAGGGGACTAGCGGGAGGGTGGAGACCCAGTACTTC. It translates to CASSEGTSGRVETQYF.